This T cell receptor beta chain originates from a study of T-cell reconstitution after alpha-beta-depleted transplantation in children. This clonotype came up a few times. The length of the CDR3 is 9 residues. Germline CDR1 and CDR2: DFQATT and SNEGSKA (reference sequence). Preparing the TCRbeta library involved the use of unique molecular identifiers. MiXCR, applied by TCRdb to the PCR reads, yields one record per CDR3 protein. Here the sample spans around 800,000 distinct CDR3 sequences, roughly 15% being singletons. The chain combines TRBV20-1 with TRBJ2-5; no definite D call. This clonotype originated in a male patient between 10 and 17 years old who had a stem cell transplant for acute lymphoblastic leukemia, so the T cells may come from the graft donor. The material sequenced was PBMCs, mostly from graft donor cells, taken 360 days after TCRalphabeta/CD19-depleted stem cell transplant. The CDR3 DNA reads as TGCAGAATGGGGGAGACCCAGTACTTC. This codes for CRMGETQYF.